What follows describes a single TCR beta chain. Its target is unknown. This CDR3 region has 15 residues. Per germline, CDR1 MDHEN and CDR2 SYDVKM. J lost 6 bases, V lost 2 bases, and 5 bases had no gene match. The data were taken from a study of cytomegalovirus exposure and HLA in healthy donors. Study in general: The 95 million to 120 million unique TCR beta sequences, from about 190 million T cells, were found by an earlier analysis. Findings and caveats of the study: Reported results showed that the classifier diagnosed cytomegalovirus status with high specificity and sensitivity.

The study ran its PCR with 60 Vbeta and 13 Jbeta primers. Method: immunoSEQ multiplex PCR; TCRdb's copy keeps in-frame clones and lacks some. The sample contains approximately 150,000 clones, roughly 80% of which appear only once. Healthy donors of bone marrow made up the group. The V call is TRBV28, the J call TRBJ2-2; TRBD1 matches 8 bases. This receptor was taken from a man between 35 and 55 years old in good health and CMV-seropositive. Sequenced: PBMCs. For the CDR3, the DNA is TGTGCCAGCAGTTTACCAGGGGGCGATTCCGGGGAGCTGTTTTTT. Amino acid sequence: CASSLPGGDSGELFF.